The 20 T cell receptor beta chains listed next were all sequenced from one sample in a study of beta chain features in type 1 diabetes. Study-wide results and caveats: Patients with Type 1 diabetes showed moderately but significantly shorter TCRB CDR3s in all four CD4+ subsets.

What these receptors recognize is not known. As every portion of the isolated RNA was reverse transcribed, the sequencing read expressed TCRB transcripts. Sequenced by immunoSEQ multiplex PCR; TCRdb stores in-frame clones only, minus some. Of about 710,000 clones in the sample, roughly 13% were seen once. The sample was naive CD4+ T cells from blood. The origin of the receptors is a man between 18 and 35 years old with type 1 diabetes.

This sequence joins TRBV25-1 and TRBJ2-1; no firm D call. Per the germline V gene, CDR1 is MGHDK and CDR2 is SYGVNS. The CDR3 is 16 residues long. Trimming shortened V by 2 bases and J by 3 bases, and 14 bases separated the two germline ends. CDR3 protein: CASSENTAINYNEQFF. The CDR3 nucleotides are TGTGCCAGCAGTGAAAATACAGCTATCAACTACAATGAGCAGTTCTTC.

This clone was found a few times. The chain is built from TRBV30 and TRBJ2-5; weak D call: TRBD2 (6 bases). Germline V CDR1 and CDR2: GTSNPN, SVGIG (reference sequence). With 7 bases removed from V and 2 bases from J, the gap between germline ends came to 11 bases. This CDR3 has 12 amino acids. The CDR3 is CAFGLLQETQYF. The CDR3, as DNA: TGTGCCTTTGGACTACTGCAAGAGACCCAGTACTTC.

This clone was observed a handful of times. V is TRBV5-4 and J is TRBJ1-2; 7 positions match TRBD1. Germline-derived CDR1 and CDR2 are SGHNT and YYREEE (reference sequence). V dropped 4 bases and J dropped 2; count of bases not matched to a gene: 5. This CDR3 is built from 14 residues. CDR3 nucleotide sequence: TGTGCCAGCAGCGTGGGACAGACCAACTATGGCTACACCTTC. Its translation: CASSVGQTNYGYTF.

This clone was detected a few times. The chain has TRBV29-1 and TRBJ2-3; no definite D call. Trimming removed 4 bases at V and 4 bases at J, with 15 bases between. CDR1 and CDR2 (germline): SQVTM, ANQGSEA. The CDR3 spans 14 residues. The CDR3 nucleotides are TGCAGCGTTGTACTGACCTTAGGAGCAGATACGCAGTATTTT. It specifies CSVVLTLGADTQYF.

This clone was seen more than once but under ten times. The chain joins TRBV29-1 to TRBJ2-5; D gene unclear. This CDR3 spans 13 amino acids. Germline CDR1 is SQVTM and CDR2 is ANQGSEA. Trimming took off 1 base at V and 2 bases at J, with 8 bases between the two ends. CDR3 residues: CSVEGVAQETQYF. The CDR3, as DNA: TGCAGCGTTGAAGGAGTAGCTCAAGAGACCCAGTACTTC.

This sequence joins TRBV27 and TRBJ1-5; D is possibly TRBD1 (5 bases). Germline lookup yields CDR1 MNHEY and CDR2 SMNVEV (reference sequence). This CDR3 is 15 amino acids long. Trimming removed 0 bases at V and 5 bases at J, with 11 bases between. DNA of the CDR3: TGTGCCAGCAGTTTATCATCAGGGAGGGATCAGCCCCAGCATTTT. Residues: CASSLSSGRDQPQHF.

The chain combines TRBV7-2 with TRBJ2-4, with 10 bases that match TRBD1. The CDR3 has 17 residues. Germline trimming cut 5 bases from V and 0 bases from J; bases unmatched to any gene: 7. The V gene's germline CDR1 is SGHTA and CDR2 FQGNSA. In DNA, the CDR3 is TGTGCCAGCAGCCCTGCGACAGGGGGCCTAGCCAAAAACATTCAGTACTTC. Translating it yields CASSPATGGLAKNIQYF.

This clone was observed a handful of times. The rearrangement uses TRBV7-9 and TRBJ2-5; no firm D call. This CDR3 has 13 residues. Germline CDR1 and CDR2: SEHNR and FQNEAQ (reference sequence). Trimming cost V 3 bases and J 3 bases, with 8 bases left between them. DNA for the CDR3: TGTGCCAGCAGCTTCCGGTCCGAAGAGACCCAGTACTTC. It encodes CASSFRSEETQYF.

The rearrangement joins TRBV4-1 to TRBJ2-7; the D gene is possibly TRBD1 (5 bases). The ends were cut back, 3 bases at V and 5 bases at J, with 11 bases in the middle. CDR3 size: 13 residues. The germline gives CDR1 MGHRA, CDR2 YSYEKL. The CDR3: CASSQETVHEQYF. CDR3 in DNA: TGCGCCAGCAGCCAGGAGACAGTCCACGAGCAGTACTTC.

This sequence joins TRBV11-2 and TRBJ1-2; D perhaps matches TRBD1 (5 bases). Germline CDR1 is SGHAT and CDR2 is FQNNGV. Trimming left V 5 bases short and J 0 bases short, with 13 bases between. This CDR3 spans 15 amino acids. The CDR3 coding sequence is TGTGCCAGCAGCAGCTCAGGGACCGCTAACTATGGCTACACCTTC. It yields the protein CASSSSGTANYGYTF.

This clone was observed a few times. The gene calls are TRBV7-2 and TRBJ2-5, with TRBD1 as a possible D gene (6 bases). The V gene lost 3 bases and the J gene lost 1 base, with 9 bases spanning the gap. Germline values: CDR1 SGHTA, CDR2 FQGNSA. CDR3 size: 14 residues. This CDR3 is CASSLLTGQETQYF. CDR3 DNA sequence: TGTGCCAGCAGCTTGTTGACAGGCCAAGAGACCCAGTACTTC. Full variable domain (missing parts from reference TRBV7-2 and TRBJ2-5): GAGVSQSPSNKVTEKGKDVELRCDPISGHTALYWYRQSLGQGLEFLIYFQGNSAPDKSGLPSDRFSAERTGGSVSTLTIQRTQQEDSAVYLCASSLLTGQETQYFGPGTRLLVL.

There are a few counts of this clone. The rearrangement uses TRBV20-1 and TRBJ2-5; D is uncertain. V was pared by 5 bases and J by 3 bases, with 7 bases between. CDR1 and CDR2 (germline): DFQATT, SNEGSKA (reference sequence). The CDR3 sequence is 11 residues long. The CDR3 loop is CSAALKETQYF. The DNA for the CDR3 is TGCAGTGCTGCCCTTAAAGAGACCCAGTACTTC.

In this sample, this clone turned up a few times. J is TRBJ1-1 and V is TRBV10-3; tentatively, D is TRBD1 (5 bases). Germline CDR1 and CDR2: ENHRY and SYGVKD. The CDR3 loop spans 15 amino acids. V lost 1 base and J lost 1, with 10 bases in between. CDR3 DNA sequence: TGTGCCATCAGTGAGTATAGGACATCGAACACTGAAGCTTTCTTT. It translates to CAISEYRTSNTEAFF.

This clone was seen a handful of times. The gene calls are TRBV5-1 and TRBJ2-7; 7 bases map to TRBD1. CDR1 and CDR2 from the germline V gene are SGHRS and YFSETQ. The CDR3 runs to 14 residues. Losses at the gene ends were 3 bases for V and 5 bases for J; bases not matched to a gene: 8. This CDR3 reads CASSSWTGENEQYF. The CDR3 bases are TGCGCCAGCAGCTCATGGACAGGAGAGAACGAGCAGTACTTC.

This clone was observed a handful of times. This sequence joins TRBV2 and TRBJ2-7; the D is unclear. Germline CDR1 SNHLY, CDR2 FYNNEI. Trimming removed 8 bases at V and 6 bases at J, with 17 bases between. This CDR3 is built from 13 residues. The CDR3 region has the DNA TGTGCCAGCCGTCGGCTCCACTGGTCCGAGCAGTACTTC. Protein: CASRRLHWSEQYF.

This clone was counted between two and nine times. The V and J genes are TRBV4-1 and TRBJ2-7; 7 bases match TRBD1. Germline trimming cut 1 base from V and 7 bases from J; bases unmatched to any gene: 7. Germline CDR1 is MGHRA and CDR2 is YSYEKL. This CDR3 has 14 amino acids. The CDR3 is CASSQVERDREQYF. As DNA, the CDR3 is TGCGCCAGCAGCCAAGTCGAACGGGACAGAGAGCAGTACTTC.

The chain links TRBV27 to TRBJ2-5; D gene uncertain. The V and J ends lost 2 bases and 4 bases respectively, with 5 bases between them. Germline values: CDR1 MNHEY, CDR2 SMNVEV (reference sequence). The CDR3 sequence is 12 residues long. This CDR3 is CASSLLGETQYF. CDR3 nucleotide sequence: TGTGCCAGCAGTTTACTGGGAGAGACCCAGTACTTC.

This clone has more than one count but fewer than ten. In the same sample, other DNA sequences code for this CDR3. The rearrangement uses TRBV11-3 and TRBJ2-6; no clear D. CDR3 length: 14 amino acids. CDR1 and CDR2 (germline): SGHNT, YENEEA. V was pared by 9 bases and J by 0 bases, with 9 bases between. CDR3 nucleotides: TGTGCCAGTTCTCCGAGCTCTGGGGCCAACGTCCTGACTTTC. As protein: CASSPSSGANVLTF.

A few counts support this clone. The rearrangement uses TRBV30 and TRBJ1-2; D remains ambiguous. Germline CDR1 is GTSNPN and CDR2 is SVGIG (reference sequence). V lost 0 bases to trimming and J lost 5 bases, with 13 bases between them. The CDR3 consists of 14 residues. The CDR3 coding sequence is TGTGCCTGGAGTGTCCCCGCCTATGGGTATGGCTACACCTTC. This translates into CAWSVPAYGYGYTF.

The chain links TRBV2 to TRBJ2-5; perhaps D is TRBD1 or TRBD2 (5 bases each). The CDR3 sequence is 15 residues long. V was pared by 4 bases and J by 5 bases, with 17 bases between. The germline V gene encodes CDR1 SNHLY and CDR2 FYNNEI. For the CDR3, the DNA is TGTGCCAGCAGTGCGTTCGGGCAGGGCGGGGAGACCCAGTACTTC. Translation: CASSAFGQGGETQYF.